This T cell receptor (beta chain) was sequenced during a study of blood T cells in healthy people across ages. The CDR3 runs to 13 residues. CDR1 and CDR2 from the germline V gene are MGHRA and YSYEKL. As regards this clonotype: One base away lies a much larger clone, so this may be a sequencing read error.

Primed by a sample-barcoded 5' primer and a J-beta primer mix, a second PCR proceeded for 7 to 11 cycles. TCRdb reanalysed the 5' RACE reads using MiXCR and keeps one entry per CDR3 protein. The repertoire holds 590,000 or so distinct CDR3 sequences, with approximately 30% as singletons. The rearrangement joins TRBV4-1 to TRBJ2-3; D remains unclear. Sequencing used blood. The TCR was taken from a woman aged 80 or older in good health. CDR3 amino acids: CASSRLAPDAQYF. For the CDR3, the DNA is TGCGCCAGCAGCCGCCTTGCCCCAGATGCGCAGTATTTT.